Described below is a single TCR beta chain sequence and its context. The data are from a study of CD8+CD57+ T cells in acquired aplastic anemia. Genomic DNA acted as the template from which TCR beta VDJ combination and CDR3 sequence profiling were carried out. TCRdb reprocessed the reads with MiXCR, giving one entry per CDR3 protein. The sample has roughly 170,000 distinct CDR3 sequences, around 50% seen once. Sequencing involved patients with CD8+CD57+ cell expansion previously shown by flow cytometry. The enrolled patients all had severe acquired aplastic anemia. This clonotype originated in a human donor with aplastic anemia. Sequencing used sorted CD4+, CD8+, or CD8+CD57+ T cells (not recorded which) from PBMCs.

The CDR3 DNA reads as TGTGCCAGCAGCTTAGGGACTTCTAGCACAGATACGCAGTATTTT. It codes for CASSLGTSSTDTQYF. The rearrangement joins TRBV11-2 to TRBJ2-3, with D maybe TRBD2 (5 bases). This CDR3 comprises 15 residues. Between the trimmed V and J ends, which lost 1 base and 0 bases, there was a span of 8 bases. The germline gives CDR1 SGHAT, CDR2 FQNNGV.